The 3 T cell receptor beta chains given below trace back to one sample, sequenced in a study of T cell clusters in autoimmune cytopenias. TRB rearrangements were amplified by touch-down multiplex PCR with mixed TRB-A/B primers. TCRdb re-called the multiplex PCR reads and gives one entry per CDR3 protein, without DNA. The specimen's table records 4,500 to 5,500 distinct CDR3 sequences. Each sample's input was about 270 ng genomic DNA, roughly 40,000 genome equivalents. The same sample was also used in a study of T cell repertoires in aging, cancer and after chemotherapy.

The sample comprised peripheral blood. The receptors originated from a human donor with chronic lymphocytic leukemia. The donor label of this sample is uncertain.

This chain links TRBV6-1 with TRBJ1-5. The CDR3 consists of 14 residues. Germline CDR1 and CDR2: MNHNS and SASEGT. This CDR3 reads CASSFGSDNQPQHF.

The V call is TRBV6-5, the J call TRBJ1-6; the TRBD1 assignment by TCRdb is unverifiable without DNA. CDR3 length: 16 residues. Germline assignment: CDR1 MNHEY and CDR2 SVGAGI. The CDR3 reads CASSRTGGRRGSPLHF.

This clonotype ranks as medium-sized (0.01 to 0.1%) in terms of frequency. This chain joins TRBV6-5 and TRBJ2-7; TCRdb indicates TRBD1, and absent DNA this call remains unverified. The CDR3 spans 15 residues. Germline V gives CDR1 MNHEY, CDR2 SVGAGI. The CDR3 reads CASSYGYVPSYEQYF.